This TCR beta chain appears in the sequencing data of a study of post-analysis software for immune sequencing data. Study-wide context: Included courses were relapsing-remitting and secondary progressive multiple sclerosis; progressive-relapsing multiple sclerosis was also included. Study outcomes and limitations: Multiple sclerosis patients showed significantly lower normalized Chao1 diversity than controls did. Patients carried four or five TRBV segments more frequently than controls did, and TRBV5-6, TRBV5-1 and TRBV20-1 were among them. By F measure, strong co-clustering occurred among samples prepared in the same batch.

This CDR3 is 15 amino acids long. The germline V and J ends were trimmed by 1 base and 0 bases, with 10 bases remaining between them. Germline assignment: CDR1 SGHTA and CDR2 FQGNSA. The authors incorporated unique molecular identifiers into the TCR beta cDNA libraries. The source material, about 0.9 to 10 million T cells, gave rise to 400,000 to 550,000 cDNA molecules. TCRdb re-called the PCR reads through MiXCR, storing one row per CDR3 protein. The sample lists approximately 770,000 distinct CDR3 sequences; more than 45% were seen once. This clonotype was counted a few times. Its target is not known.

The sequence derives from a girl between 5 and 17 years old with multiple sclerosis. The rearrangement joins TRBV7-2 to TRBJ2-7; the D gene is possibly TRBD1 (6 bases). The source material was blood. DNA for the CDR3: TGTGCCAGCAGCTTAGGACAGGTCAGCTCCTACGAGCAGTACTTC. Protein sequence: CASSLGQVSSYEQYF.